The present TCR beta chain was sequenced within a study of cytomegalovirus exposure and HLA in healthy donors. Points from the study as a whole: According to the study, 160 or so TCR beta chains were cytomegalovirus-associated.

A word on this clone: Antigen: not known.

The CDR3 has 15 amino acids. Trimming removed 1 base from V and 3 bases from J, with 10 bases in between. Germline CDR1 and CDR2: ENHRY and SYGVKD. The PCR contained 60 Vbeta and 13 Jbeta primers. TCRdb keeps only in-frame clones here, not all; method: immunoSEQ multiplex PCR. The table for this sample gives some 84,000 clones. The sample was PBMCs. The chain is built from TRBV10-3 and TRBJ1-5; tentative D call: TRBD1 (6 bases). This TCR derives from a middle-aged man in good health and CMV-seronegative. The CDR3 sequence: CAISEWQGINQPQHF. DNA of the CDR3: TGTGCCATCAGTGAGTGGCAGGGGATCAATCAGCCCCAGCATTTT.